This TCR beta chain was profiled in a study of blood T cells in healthy people across ages. Comment on this clonotype: The junction departs from germline at one end; a sequencing error may be responsible.

For the second PCR, which ran for about 7 to 11 cycles, a sample-barcoded 5' primer and a J-beta primer mix were used. TCRdb called the 5' RACE reads again in MiXCR, with one record for every CDR3 protein. The table has 730,000 or so distinct CDR3 sequences, around 46% seen once; the top ten hold 20% to 25%. The CDR3 is 14 amino acids. Germline-derived CDR1 and CDR2 are SGHTA and FQGNSA. The sequence derives from a woman aged 60-75 years in good health. Sequencing input: blood. The chain links TRBV7-2 to TRBJ2-1; D gene uncertain. As DNA, the CDR3 is TGTGCCAGCAGCTCAATAGCAGTAACCAATGAGCGGTTCTTC. It translates to CASSSIAVTNERFF.